Each of the 29 T cell receptor beta chains below was sequenced from the same sample in a study of metastatic and nonmetastatic thyroid tumors. No treatment of any kind had been given to any patient before thyroid surgery. TCRdb ran MiXCR on the PCR reads. The sample lists tens of thousands of clones; 12% were seen once. Sample: blood. The source is a female donor with papillary thyroid cancer or a benign thyroid nodule (not recorded which). Some clones in this sample may be carry-over from other donors' samples.

This clone has ten or more counts. This chain uses TRBV25-1 with TRBJ2-7; D unresolved. CDR1 and CDR2 (germline): MGHDK, SYGVNS. V was clipped by 2 bases and J by 4 bases, with 12 bases between them. The CDR3 loop spans 14 amino acids. For the CDR3, the DNA is TGTGCCAGCAGTGAACCCGGTTCGATGTACGAGCAGTACTTC. Protein sequence: CASSEPGSMYEQYF.

Ten or more counts support this clone. This chain uses TRBV28 with TRBJ1-4; perhaps TRBD1 as D (6 bases). This CDR3 comprises 12 residues. Germline V CDR1 and CDR2: MDHEN, SYDVKM. Trimming cost V 6 bases and J 10 bases, with 12 bases left between them. The CDR3 sequence: CASRIGGGKLFF. The CDR3 nucleotides read TGTGCCAGCAGAATAGGGGGGGGAAAACTGTTTTTT.

This clone has at least ten counts. The CDR3: CASSLERRAGTDTQYF. The CDR3, as DNA: TGTGCCAGCAGTTTAGAACGTCGCGCCGGCACAGATACGCAGTATTTT. The rearrangement links TRBV12-3 or TRBV12-4 to TRBJ2-3; no firm D call. This CDR3 has 16 residues. Trimming left V 1 base short and J 1 base short, with 12 bases between.

Concerning this clone: A much bigger clone sits one base away, suggesting this may be a read error. The rearrangement links TRBV19 to TRBJ2-5; tentative D call: TRBD2 (6 bases). In germline, CDR1 is LNHDA, CDR2 SQIVND (reference sequence). This CDR3 has 15 amino acids. The CDR3 is CASTGAGLLGETRYF. CDR3 DNA sequence: TGTGCCAGTACCGGGGCGGGACTGCTGGGGGAGACCCGGTACTTC. The full variable domain, completed using reference TRBV19 and TRBJ2-5, is DGGITQSPKYLFRKEGQNVTLSCEQNLNHDAMYWYRQDPGQGLRLIYYSQIVNDFQKGDIAEGYSVSREKKESFPLTVTSAQKNPTAFYLCASTGAGLLGETRYFGPGTRLLVL.

This clone has a count of ten or more. CDR3 sequence: CASSQVGVGNTEAFF. The CDR3 region has the DNA TGTGCCAGCAGCCAAGTGGGGGTGGGGAACACTGAAGCTTTCTTT. The V call is TRBV3-1, the J call TRBJ1-1; a weak D match, TRBD1 (5 bases). V lost 1 base to trimming and J lost 1 base, with 10 bases between them. Germline lookup yields CDR1 LGHDT and CDR2 YNNKEL (reference sequence). The CDR3 extends over 15 amino acids.

This clone occurred many times. V usage is TRBV7-8 and J usage is TRBJ2-4; possibly TRBD1 or TRBD2 for D (5 bases each). The length of the CDR3 is 14 residues. Deletions cut 5 bases from V and 6 bases from J, with 14 bases between. The germline CDR1 and CDR2 sequences are SGHVS and FQNEAQ. CDR3 DNA: TGTGCCAGCAGCCGATCGGGACCCCTAAACATTCAGTACTTC. Protein sequence: CASSRSGPLNIQYF.

The chain couples TRBV29-1 to TRBJ2-3, with 11 bases lining up with TRBD2. V lost 3 bases to trimming and J lost 0 bases; unmatched junction nucleotides: 8. Per germline, CDR1 SQVTM and CDR2 ANQGSEA. This CDR3 is built from 17 residues. The CDR3 nucleotides are TGCAGCGTTGAGGGGACTAGCGGTAGGCCTAGCACAGATACGCAGTATTTT. Its translation: CSVEGTSGRPSTDTQYF.

This clone has ten or more counts. Other DNA variants within this sample encode the same CDR3. The rearrangement uses TRBV12-3 or TRBV12-4 and TRBJ1-4, with a tentative D call TRBD1 (5 bases). Trimming shortened V by 6 bases and J by 10 bases, and 18 bases separated the two germline ends. The CDR3 sequence is 14 residues long. The CDR3 region is CASSLPGGGGKLFF. The CDR3 nucleotides read TGTGCCAGCAGCCTCCCCGGGGGGGGGGGAAAACTGTTTTTT.

As regards this clone: This may arise from a read error, as a much more abundant clone is one base away. J is TRBJ2-6 and V is TRBV15, with D perhaps TRBD1 (6 bases). The V and J ends lost 0 bases and 2 bases respectively, with 14 bases between them. The CDR3 sequence is 18 residues long. Per germline, CDR1 LNHNV and CDR2 YYDKDF (reference sequence). CDR3 nucleotide sequence: TGTGCCACCAGCAGAGATTGGGGGCAGATCCCTGGGGCCAACGTCCTGACTTTC. Its protein is CATSRDWGQIPGANVLTF. The full variable domain, its missing parts supplied by reference TRBV15 and TRBJ2-6, is DAMVIQNPRYQVTQFGKPVTLSCSQTLNHNVMYWYQQKSSQAPKLLFHYYDKDFNNEADTPDNFQSRRPNTSFCFLDIRSPGLGDTAMYLCATSRDWGQIPGANVLTFGAGSRLTVL.

This clone came up many times. This chain connects TRBV7-8 to TRBJ2-7; possibly TRBD1 for D (6 bases). Germline assignment: CDR1 SGHVS and CDR2 FQNEAQ. This CDR3 spans 14 amino acids. The germline V and J ends were trimmed by 5 bases and 0 bases, with 11 bases remaining between them. The DNA of the CDR3 is TGTGCCAGCAGCCCCGGACAGAGCTCCTACGAGCAGTACTTC. Translation: CASSPGQSSYEQYF.

The chain is built from TRBV5-8 and TRBJ1-1; D perhaps matches TRBD1 (6 bases). The V end was cut by 0 bases, the J end by 6 bases, with 18 bases between. CDR3 length: 16 residues. Germline V gives CDR1 SGHTS, CDR2 YDEGEE. CDR3 protein: CASSLAMVRGSSEAFF. The CDR3 coding sequence is TGTGCCAGCAGCTTGGCGATGGTCAGGGGATCGTCTGAAGCTTTCTTT.

There are many counts of this clone. The gene calls are TRBV24-1 and TRBJ2-2, with TRBD1 as a possible D gene (6 bases). Between the trimmed V and J ends, which lost 2 bases and 4 bases, there was a span of 13 bases. The CDR3 has 16 amino acids. Looked up from germline, CDR1 is KGHDR and CDR2 is SFDVKD. The CDR3, as DNA: TGTGCCACCAGTGATTCACACAGGGTATCCACCGGGGAGCTGTTTTTT. Translated, it gives CATSDSHRVSTGELFF.

In its sample, this clone was seen many times. The gene calls are TRBV20-1 and TRBJ2-7; no firm D call. V lost 0 bases and J lost 0, with 6 bases in between. Germline V gene sequence: CDR1 DFQATT, CDR2 SNEGSKA (reference sequence). The CDR3 is made up of 13 amino acids. The CDR3 sequence is CSARDLSSYEQYF. CDR3 sequence (DNA): TGCAGTGCTAGAGATCTTAGCTCCTACGAGCAGTACTTC.

The sample holds many counts of this clone. The gene calls are TRBV28 and TRBJ1-1; 8 nucleotides agree with TRBD1. This CDR3 spans 20 amino acids. J was trimmed by 6 bases and V by 5 bases; bases with no gene match: 26. CDR1 MDHEN and CDR2 SYDVKM come from the germline V gene. In DNA, the CDR3 is TGTGCCAGCAGTCCACGCGTGGGTGCCAGGGGGCTATACTGGGGGGCTGAAGCTTTCTTT. Translating gives CASSPRVGARGLYWGAEAFF.

This clone was recorded at least ten times. The rearrangement links TRBV5-6 to TRBJ2-7; TRBD2 might be the D (6 bases). This CDR3 has 15 amino acids. V lost 4 bases and J lost 0, with 14 bases in between. Germline V gene lookup returns CDR1 SGHDT and CDR2 YYEEEE. CDR3 sequence: CASSRRVSGSYEQYF. The CDR3 region has the DNA TGTGCCAGCAGCCGGAGGGTAAGCGGCTCCTACGAGCAGTACTTC.

This clone was seen a handful of times. This may be a read error, as it is one base from a much larger clone. CDR3 amino acids: CASIFRSMSNEQFF. Here the CDR3 DNA reads TGTGCCAGCATTTTTCGATCGATGAGCAATGAGCAGTTCTTC. The genes are TRBV27 and TRBJ2-1; no clear D. This CDR3 has 14 residues. The germline V and J ends were trimmed by 7 bases and 6 bases, with 16 bases remaining between them. Germline CDR1 reads MNHEY; CDR2 reads SMNVEV (reference sequence).

This clone was detected many times. The V and J genes are TRBV7-2 and TRBJ1-4; D ambiguous. Trimming stripped 3 bases from V and 2 bases from J, with 13 bases between. This CDR3 has 16 amino acids. Germline assignment: CDR1 SGHTA and CDR2 FQGNSA. In DNA form, the CDR3 reads TGTGCCAGCAGCTTGGCGGGTGGGCGCACTAATGAAAAACTGTTTTTT. Amino acid sequence: CASSLAGGRTNEKLFF. Full variable domain (rest looked up from reference TRBV7-2 and TRBJ1-4): GAGVSQSPSNKVTEKGKDVELRCDPISGHTALYWYRQSLGQGLEFLIYFQGNSAPDKSGLPSDRFSAERTGGSVSTLTIQRTQQEDSAVYLCASSLAGGRTNEKLFFGSGTQLSVL.

This clone has at least ten counts. The V and J genes are TRBV4-3 and TRBJ1-3, with a possible D match to TRBD1 (6 bases). Germline V gene data show CDR1 as LGHNA and CDR2 as YSLEER. The CDR3 runs 16 residues. V was trimmed by 1 base and J by 0 bases, leaving 10 bases between them. The CDR3, as DNA: TGCGCCAGCAGCCAAGGTGGACAGCGCTCTGGAAACACCATATATTTT. It encodes CASSQGGQRSGNTIYF.

At least ten counts were recorded for this clone. Being one base from a much bigger clone, this may be a read error. The chain joins TRBV7-2 to TRBJ2-7; D could derive from TRBD1 or TRBD2 (5 bases each). Trimming pared 3 bases from V and 4 bases from J, leaving 16 bases between. The CDR3 runs to 15 residues. Germline V gene lookup returns CDR1 SGHTA and CDR2 FQGNSA. CDR3 protein: CASSLAGTERYEQYF. Written as DNA, the CDR3 is TGTGCCAGCAGCTTGGCCGGGACGGAAAGGTACGAGCAGTACTTC. Drawing the rest from reference TRBV7-2 and TRBJ2-7, the complete variable domain is GAGVSQSPSNKVTEKGKDVELRCDPISGHTALYWYRQSLGQGLEFLIYFQGNSAPDKSGLPSDRFSAERTGGSVSTLTIQRTQQEDSAVYLCASSLAGTERYEQYFGPGTRLTVT.

There are many counts of this clone. The chain links TRBV13 to TRBJ1-2; 10 bases line up with TRBD1. After removal of 5 bases from V and 7 bases from J, the junction contained 10 bases not matched to a gene. The CDR3 is made up of 15 amino acids. CDR1 and CDR2 from the germline V gene are PRHDT and FYEKMQ (reference sequence). The CDR3 spells CASSPYDRGRVGYTF. CDR3 coding DNA: TGTGCCAGCAGCCCCTACGACAGGGGGCGGGTTGGCTACACCTTC.

This clone showed up many times. The V gene is TRBV12-3 or TRBV12-4, the J gene TRBJ2-1; D unclear. Deletions cut 8 bases from V and 8 bases from J, with 16 bases between. The CDR3 loop spans 13 amino acids. CDR3 nucleotides: TGTGCCAGCGGCCGTTACGGGTCGGATGAGCAGTTCTTC. Translating it yields CASGRYGSDEQFF.

Worth noting for this clone: This may come from a read error, since a much larger clone is one base off. Other DNA variants within this sample encode the same CDR3. The chain couples TRBV7-8 to TRBJ1-4; D might be TRBD1 (5 bases). V lost 2 bases to trimming and J lost 2 bases, with 12 bases between them. The CDR3 consists of 16 residues. Germline lookup yields CDR1 SGHVS and CDR2 FQNEAQ. The CDR3 region has the DNA TGTGCCAGCAGCTTAACTACAGGATTGACTAATGAAAAACTGTTTTTT. Translation gives CASSLTTGLTNEKLFF.

This clone appeared many times. The V gene is TRBV4-2, the J gene TRBJ2-7; TRBD1 is a possible D gene (5 bases). The ends were cut back, 0 bases at V and 7 bases at J, with 13 bases in the middle. The CDR3 spans 14 residues. Per the germline V gene, CDR1 is LGHNA and CDR2 is YNFKEQ. CDR3 DNA sequence: TGTGCCAGCAGCCAAGATTTAAGGGGCCGGGAGCAGTACTTC. This codes for CASSQDLRGREQYF.

The table lists this clone with many counts. Additional DNA sequences in this sample encode the identical CDR3. This chain joins TRBV20-1 and TRBJ1-5, with D perhaps matching TRBD1 (5 bases). The germline V gene has CDR1 DFQATT and CDR2 SNEGSKA (reference sequence). The length of the CDR3 is 12 residues. The V end lost 5 bases, the J end lost 7 bases, and 12 bases lay between the germline ends. In nucleotides, the CDR3 is TGCAGTGCTGCAACAGGTTTCCAGCCCCAGCATTTT. It translates to CSAATGFQPQHF.

This clone was seen ten or more times. The chain joins TRBV4-1 to TRBJ2-1; D not certain. The CDR3 runs to 12 residues. V lost 2 bases to trimming and J lost 6 bases, with 5 bases between them. Germline CDR1 and CDR2: MGHRA and YSYEKL. CDR3 nucleotide sequence: TGCGCCAGCAGCCAACTGTTCAATGAGCAGTTCTTC. Its protein product is CASSQLFNEQFF.

In this sample, this clone turned up many times. The chain recombines TRBV27 with TRBJ1-2; TRBD1 is a possible D gene (5 bases). Looked up from germline, CDR1 is MNHEY and CDR2 is SMNVEV (reference sequence). V gave up 4 bases and J gave up 8 bases, with 17 bases separating them. The CDR3 spans 14 residues. CDR3 region: CASSSGTVSKGYTF. Here the CDR3 DNA reads TGTGCCAGCAGTTCAGGGACCGTTAGTAAGGGCTACACCTTC.

This rearrangement joins TRBV30 to TRBJ2-7; D gene ambiguous. The CDR3 length is 12 residues. V was pared by 2 bases and J by 3 bases, with 8 bases between. The germline V gene has CDR1 GTSNPN and CDR2 SVGIG (reference sequence). The DNA for the CDR3 is TGTGCCTGGAGTTTGGCTGGCTACGAGCAGTACTTC. Its translation: CAWSLAGYEQYF.

In regard to this clone: The junction departs from germline at one end; a sequencing error may be responsible. The chain uses TRBV20-1 and TRBJ2-1, with TRBD2 matching over 8 bases. CDR1 and CDR2 (germline): DFQATT, SNEGSKA (reference sequence). This CDR3 has 16 residues. The CDR3 region has the DNA TGCAGTGCTAGGAAGTCCGGGGGGGGCTCCCACAATGAGCAGTTCTTC. This codes for CSARKSGGGSHNEQFF.

The chain joins TRBV20-1 to TRBJ2-1; D gene ambiguous. The V gene lost 3 bases and the J gene lost 0 bases, with 12 bases spanning the gap. The CDR3 length is 15 residues. From germline, CDR1 is DFQATT and CDR2 SNEGSKA (reference sequence). The CDR3, as DNA: TGCAGTGCTAGGAAGTGGTATAGCTCCTACAATGAGCAGTTCTTC. Translated: CSARKWYSSYNEQFF.